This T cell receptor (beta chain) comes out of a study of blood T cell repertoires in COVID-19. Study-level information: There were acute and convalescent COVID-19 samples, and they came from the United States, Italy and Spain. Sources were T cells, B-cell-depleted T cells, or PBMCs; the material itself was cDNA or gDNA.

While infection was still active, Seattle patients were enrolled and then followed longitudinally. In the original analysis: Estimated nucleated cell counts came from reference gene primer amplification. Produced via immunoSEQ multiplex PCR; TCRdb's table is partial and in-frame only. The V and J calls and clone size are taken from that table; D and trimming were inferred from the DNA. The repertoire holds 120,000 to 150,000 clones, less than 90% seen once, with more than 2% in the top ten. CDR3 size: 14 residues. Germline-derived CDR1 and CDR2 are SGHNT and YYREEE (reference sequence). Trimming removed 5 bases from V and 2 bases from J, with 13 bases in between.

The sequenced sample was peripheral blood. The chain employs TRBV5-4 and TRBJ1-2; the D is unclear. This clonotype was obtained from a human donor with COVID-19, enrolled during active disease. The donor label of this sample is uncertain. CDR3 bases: TGTGCCAGCAGAAACAGCCAGTTGAACTATGGCTACACCTTC. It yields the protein CASRNSQLNYGYTF.